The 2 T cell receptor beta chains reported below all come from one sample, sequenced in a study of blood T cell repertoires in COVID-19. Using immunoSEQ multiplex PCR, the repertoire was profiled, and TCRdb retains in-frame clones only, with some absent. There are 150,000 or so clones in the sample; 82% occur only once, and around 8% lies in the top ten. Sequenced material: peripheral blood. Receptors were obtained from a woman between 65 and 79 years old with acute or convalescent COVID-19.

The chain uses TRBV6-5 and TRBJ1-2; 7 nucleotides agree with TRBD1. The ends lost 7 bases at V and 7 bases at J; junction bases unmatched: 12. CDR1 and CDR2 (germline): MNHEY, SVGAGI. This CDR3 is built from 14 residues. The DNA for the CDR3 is TGTGCCAGCACCGCTGACAGGGAAATTCGTGGCTACACCTTC. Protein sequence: CASTADREIRGYTF.

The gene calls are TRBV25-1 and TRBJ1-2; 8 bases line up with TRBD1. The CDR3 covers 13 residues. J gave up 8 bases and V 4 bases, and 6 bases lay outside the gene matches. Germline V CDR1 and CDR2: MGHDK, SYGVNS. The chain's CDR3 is CASSAGGVYGYTF. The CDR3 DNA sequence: TGTGCCAGCAGTGCAGGGGGCGTCTACGGCTACACCTTC.